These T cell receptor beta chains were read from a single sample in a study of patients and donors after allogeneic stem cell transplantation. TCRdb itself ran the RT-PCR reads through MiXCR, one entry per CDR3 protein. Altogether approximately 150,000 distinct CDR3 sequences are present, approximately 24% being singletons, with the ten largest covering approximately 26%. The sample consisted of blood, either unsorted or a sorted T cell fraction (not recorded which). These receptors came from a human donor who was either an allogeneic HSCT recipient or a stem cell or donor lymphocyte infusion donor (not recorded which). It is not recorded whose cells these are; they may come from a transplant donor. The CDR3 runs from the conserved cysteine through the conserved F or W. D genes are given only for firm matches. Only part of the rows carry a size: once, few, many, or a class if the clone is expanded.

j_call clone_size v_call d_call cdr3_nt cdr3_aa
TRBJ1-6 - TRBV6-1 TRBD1 TGTGCCAGCAGTGAAGTCCAGCAGGGGACAGGGTCCTCACCCCTCCACTTT CASSEVQQGTGSSPLHF
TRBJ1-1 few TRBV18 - TGTGCCAGCTCAGAGCGGGAACCCTCGAACACTGAAGCTTTCTTT CASSEREPSNTEAFF
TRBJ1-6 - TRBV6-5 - TGTGCCAGCAGTACACTTCAGGGATATAATTCACCCCTCCACTTT CASSTLQGYNSPLHF
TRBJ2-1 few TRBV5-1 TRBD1 TGCGCCAGCAGCTTCCGACAGGGTTTTAGTGAGCAGTTCTTC CASSFRQGFSEQFF
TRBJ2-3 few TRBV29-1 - TGCAGCGTTGACCTATCAAGCCGGGATACGCAGTATTTT CSVDLSSRDTQYF
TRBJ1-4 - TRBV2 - TGTGCCAGCAGTGAAGGGCGGTCTAATGAAAAACTGTTTTTT CASSEGRSNEKLFF
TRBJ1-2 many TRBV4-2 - TGTGCCAGCAGCCAGGATTTGACAGGTTCGGCGAACTATGGCTACACCTTC CASSQDLTGSANYGYTF
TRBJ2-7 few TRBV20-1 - TGCAGTGCAAGTCGACGGGGCTCCTACGAGCAGTACTTC CSASRRGSYEQYF
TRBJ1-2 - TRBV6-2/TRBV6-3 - TGTGCCAGCAGTATGGACCTCCGAAATAACTATGGCTACACCTTC CASSMDLRNNYGYTF
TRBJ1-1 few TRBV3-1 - TGTGCCAGCAGCCCGTTGGACCAGGACACTGAAGCTTTCTTT CASSPLDQDTEAFF
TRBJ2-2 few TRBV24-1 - TGTGCCACCAGGGACGGCGGGTACGGGGAGCTGTTTTTT CATRDGGYGELFF
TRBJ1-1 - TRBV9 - TGTGCCAGCAGCGGTAGGCTTGGCGTCACTGAAGCTTTCTTT CASSGRLGVTEAFF
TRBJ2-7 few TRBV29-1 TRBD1 TGCAGCGTAAGTCCGGGACAGATCTACGAGCAGTACTTC CSVSPGQIYEQYF
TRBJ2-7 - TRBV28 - TGTGCCAGCAGACCAGGGGCAACCTACGAGCAGTACTTC CASRPGATYEQYF
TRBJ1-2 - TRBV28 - TGTGCCAGCAGTCCGGGACCAAGGAACTATGGCTACACCTTC CASSPGPRNYGYTF
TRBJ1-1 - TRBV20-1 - TGCAGTGCTAGAGACAACACTGAAGCTTTCTTT CSARDNTEAFF
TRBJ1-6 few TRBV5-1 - TGCGCCAGCAGCCCACACAGGGAGGGCTCACCCCTCCACTTT CASSPHREGSPLHF
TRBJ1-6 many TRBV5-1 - TGCGCCAGCAGCATAGGGGCGATCCTCCCTTCACCCCTCCACTTT CASSIGAILPSPLHF
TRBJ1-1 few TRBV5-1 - TGCGCCAGCAGCTTGGCCGCGGGGGGAGACACTGAAGCTTTCTTT CASSLAAGGDTEAFF
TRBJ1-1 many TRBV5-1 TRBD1 TGCGCCAGCAGCTCCACAGGGGGGCTACATGAAGCTTTCTTT CASSSTGGLHEAFF